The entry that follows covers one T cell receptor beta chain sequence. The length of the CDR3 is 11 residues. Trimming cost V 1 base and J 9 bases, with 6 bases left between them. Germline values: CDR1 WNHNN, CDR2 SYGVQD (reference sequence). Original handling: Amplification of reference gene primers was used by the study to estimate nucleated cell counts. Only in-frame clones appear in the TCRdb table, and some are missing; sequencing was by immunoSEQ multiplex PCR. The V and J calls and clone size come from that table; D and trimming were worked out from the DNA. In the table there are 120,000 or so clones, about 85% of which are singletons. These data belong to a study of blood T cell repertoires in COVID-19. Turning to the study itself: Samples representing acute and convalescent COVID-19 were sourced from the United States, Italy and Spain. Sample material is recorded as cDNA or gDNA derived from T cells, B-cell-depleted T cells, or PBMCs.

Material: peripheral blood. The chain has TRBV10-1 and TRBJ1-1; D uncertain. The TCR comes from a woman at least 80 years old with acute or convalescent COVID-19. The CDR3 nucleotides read TGCGCCAGCAGTGAGTTCGGGAAAGCTTTCTTT. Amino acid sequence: CASSEFGKAFF.